This is a list of T cell receptor beta chains from one sample in a study of T-cell reconstitution after alpha-beta-depleted transplantation in children. TCRdb recomputed calls from the PCR reads with MiXCR, one row per CDR3 protein. This table holds around 600,000 distinct CDR3 sequences, more than 20% found once. The sample was PBMCs, mostly from graft donor cells, taken 360 days after TCRalphabeta/CD19-depleted stem cell transplant. The receptors come from a boy in the first two years of life who had a stem cell transplant for acute myeloid leukemia, so the T cells may come from the graft donor. CDR3s include the opening cysteine and the closing phenylalanine or tryptophan. Each record gives: clone size, D gene, V gene, J gene, CDR3 DNA, CDR3 protein. D genes are given only for firm matches. Some rows mark clone size as missing; the rest say once, few, many or name a class of expanded clone.

clone_size: few; d_call: NA; v_call: TRBV20-1; j_call: TRBJ2-4; cdr3_nt: TGCAGTGCTAGAGCAGGTGTAGTGGAAAACATTCAGTACTTC; cdr3_aa: CSARAGVVENIQYF
clone_size: NA; d_call: NA; v_call: TRBV7-2; j_call: TRBJ2-5; cdr3_nt: TGTGCCAGCAGCCTTTGGGCTGCCCAGTACTTC; cdr3_aa: CASSLWAAQYF
clone_size: NA; d_call: NA; v_call: TRBV19; j_call: TRBJ2-7; cdr3_nt: TGTGCCAGTAGTTCAGGATTCGGCTCCTACGAGCAGTACTTC; cdr3_aa: CASSSGFGSYEQYF
clone_size: NA; d_call: NA; v_call: TRBV29-1; j_call: TRBJ2-1; cdr3_nt: TGCAGCGTTTGGTCCTCCTTTGAGCAGTTCTTC; cdr3_aa: CSVWSSFEQFF
clone_size: many; d_call: TRBD2; v_call: TRBV19; j_call: TRBJ2-5; cdr3_nt: TGTGCCAGTAACCTCGGGAGGACTAATCAAGAGACCCAGTACTTC; cdr3_aa: CASNLGRTNQETQYF
clone_size: NA; d_call: NA; v_call: TRBV20-1; j_call: TRBJ2-6; cdr3_nt: TGCAGTGCTAGGTCGGCCTACCTGGTTGCCAACGTCCTGACTTTC; cdr3_aa: CSARSAYLVANVLTF
clone_size: NA; d_call: NA; v_call: TRBV9; j_call: TRBJ2-3; cdr3_nt: TGTGCCAGCAGCGTATCGGGGACGACAGACCGCACAGATACGCAGTATTTT; cdr3_aa: CASSVSGTTDRTDTQYF
clone_size: NA; d_call: NA; v_call: TRBV29-1; j_call: TRBJ1-1; cdr3_nt: TGCAGCGTGACCGGGAAGAACACTGAAGCTTTCTTT; cdr3_aa: CSVTGKNTEAFF
clone_size: NA; d_call: NA; v_call: TRBV11-2; j_call: TRBJ2-1; cdr3_nt: TGTGCCAGCAGCTTAGGCCAGTCTGAAATAAATGAGCAGTTCTTC; cdr3_aa: CASSLGQSEINEQFF
clone_size: NA; d_call: TRBD1; v_call: TRBV20-1; j_call: TRBJ2-1; cdr3_nt: TGCAGTGCTAGCGACCCAGGGGGCGCCACCTACAATGAGCAGTTCTTC; cdr3_aa: CSASDPGGATYNEQFF
clone_size: NA; d_call: NA; v_call: TRBV10-1; j_call: TRBJ2-5; cdr3_nt: TGCGCCAGCAGTGGGGCTCCTCAAGAGACCCAGTACTTC; cdr3_aa: CASSGAPQETQYF
clone_size: NA; d_call: TRBD2; v_call: TRBV20-1; j_call: TRBJ2-7; cdr3_nt: TGCAGTGCTAGAGATCAGCTAGCGGGGCCCTACGAGCAGTACTTC; cdr3_aa: CSARDQLAGPYEQYF
clone_size: many; d_call: NA; v_call: TRBV29-1; j_call: TRBJ2-1; cdr3_nt: TGCAGCGTTCCGGGCCGGAGTTCCTACAATGAGCAGTTCTTC; cdr3_aa: CSVPGRSSYNEQFF
clone_size: many; d_call: NA; v_call: TRBV7-9; j_call: TRBJ2-2; cdr3_nt: TGTGCCAGCAGCTTATCTCTCCTCTTGTCCGGGGAGCTGTTTTTT; cdr3_aa: CASSLSLLLSGELFF
clone_size: NA; d_call: NA; v_call: TRBV7-2; j_call: TRBJ2-7; cdr3_nt: TGTGCCAGCAGCTTAGGGGCAGGGTTCGGCGAGCAGTACTTC; cdr3_aa: CASSLGAGFGEQYF
clone_size: NA; d_call: TRBD1; v_call: TRBV4-2; j_call: TRBJ1-6; cdr3_nt: TGTGCCAGCAGCCCCCCGAGGAGGGGGCCCAATTCACCCCTCCACTTT; cdr3_aa: CASSPPRRGPNSPLHF
clone_size: many; d_call: TRBD1; v_call: TRBV29-1; j_call: TRBJ2-5; cdr3_nt: TGCAGCGTGGCCGGGACAGGGATCCAAGAGACCCAGTACTTC; cdr3_aa: CSVAGTGIQETQYF
clone_size: NA; d_call: NA; v_call: TRBV20-1; j_call: TRBJ1-5; cdr3_nt: TGCAGTGCTAAGCCAGTCCCTAGCAATCAGCCCCAGCATTTT; cdr3_aa: CSAKPVPSNQPQHF
clone_size: NA; d_call: TRBD2; v_call: TRBV5-4; j_call: TRBJ2-3; cdr3_nt: TGTGCCAGCAGCTTGATTAGCGGCGGGGGGAGGTCAGATACGCAGTATTTT; cdr3_aa: CASSLISGGGRSDTQYF
clone_size: NA; d_call: NA; v_call: TRBV20-1; j_call: TRBJ2-7; cdr3_nt: TGCAGTGCTATGGGGGGCCCCTCCTACGAGCAGTACTTC; cdr3_aa: CSAMGGPSYEQYF
clone_size: few; d_call: NA; v_call: TRBV18; j_call: TRBJ2-3; cdr3_nt: TGTGCCAGCTCACCACTCTGGGGGTACAAAACAGATACGCAGTATTTT; cdr3_aa: CASSPLWGYKTDTQYF
clone_size: NA; d_call: NA; v_call: TRBV25-1; j_call: TRBJ2-1; cdr3_nt: TGTGCCAGCAGTGAAGGGGTTTACGGCCGAGGTGGTGAGCAGTTCTTC; cdr3_aa: CASSEGVYGRGGEQFF
clone_size: NA; d_call: TRBD1; v_call: TRBV7-2; j_call: TRBJ2-7; cdr3_nt: TGTGCCAGCAGCTTAGCGGGGACAGGGGTCGAGCAGTACTTC; cdr3_aa: CASSLAGTGVEQYF
clone_size: few; d_call: TRBD1; v_call: TRBV6-1; j_call: TRBJ1-2; cdr3_nt: TGTGCCAGCAGCAAACAGGGGAACTATGGCTACACCTTC; cdr3_aa: CASSKQGNYGYTF
clone_size: NA; d_call: NA; v_call: TRBV7-9; j_call: TRBJ2-3; cdr3_nt: TGTGCCACCGGCAGGACAGATACGCAGTATTTT; cdr3_aa: CATGRTDTQYF
clone_size: many; d_call: NA; v_call: TRBV20-1; j_call: TRBJ1-4; cdr3_nt: TGCAGTGCTAGAGGGGGGACTAATGAAAAACTGTTTTTT; cdr3_aa: CSARGGTNEKLFF
clone_size: NA; d_call: NA; v_call: TRBV28; j_call: TRBJ2-7; cdr3_nt: TGTGCCAGCACCCTCGGGGGTCAAAGTGACGAGCAGTACTTC; cdr3_aa: CASTLGGQSDEQYF
clone_size: NA; d_call: NA; v_call: TRBV6-1; j_call: TRBJ2-1; cdr3_nt: TGTGCCAGCAGGCCGTGGGAGCTTCTCGACAATGAGCAGTTCTTC; cdr3_aa: CASRPWELLDNEQFF
clone_size: many; d_call: TRBD1; v_call: TRBV29-1; j_call: TRBJ2-7; cdr3_nt: TGCAGCGTTTCCGGGACAGCCACCGCCGAGCAGTACTTC; cdr3_aa: CSVSGTATAEQYF
clone_size: NA; d_call: TRBD2; v_call: TRBV20-1; j_call: TRBJ2-5; cdr3_nt: TGCAGTGCTCCCCCGGTAGCGGGGGGCCCTCCTCAAGAGACCCAGTACTTC; cdr3_aa: CSAPPVAGGPPQETQYF
clone_size: few; d_call: TRBD2; v_call: TRBV5-1; j_call: TRBJ2-1; cdr3_nt: TGCGCCAGCAGCTTGGCACCGGGACTAGCCTACAATGAGCAGTTCTTC; cdr3_aa: CASSLAPGLAYNEQFF
clone_size: NA; d_call: NA; v_call: TRBV6-1; j_call: TRBJ1-2; cdr3_nt: TGTGCCAGCAGTGCCTTCGGGAATATCTATGGCTACACCTTC; cdr3_aa: CASSAFGNIYGYTF
clone_size: many; d_call: NA; v_call: TRBV29-1; j_call: TRBJ1-1; cdr3_nt: TGCAGCGTCGCCCAACGTACGGGGATCACTGAAGCTTTCTTT; cdr3_aa: CSVAQRTGITEAFF
clone_size: NA; d_call: TRBD1; v_call: TRBV6-5; j_call: TRBJ2-1; cdr3_nt: TGTGCCAGCAGTTACTCCGACAGGGGGTTTTACAATGAGCAGTTCTTC; cdr3_aa: CASSYSDRGFYNEQFF
clone_size: many; d_call: NA; v_call: TRBV20-1; j_call: TRBJ1-1; cdr3_nt: TGCAGTGCTAGGGGCTCAACGGGGGTCCTGAACACTGAAGCTTTCTTT; cdr3_aa: CSARGSTGVLNTEAFF
clone_size: NA; d_call: NA; v_call: TRBV20-1; j_call: TRBJ2-1; cdr3_nt: TGCAGTGCCCCCAGGGTAAGAGACTACAATGAGCAGTTCTTC; cdr3_aa: CSAPRVRDYNEQFF
clone_size: many; d_call: NA; v_call: TRBV29-1; j_call: TRBJ2-3; cdr3_nt: TGCAGCGCTCGACCCACAGATACGCAGTATTTT; cdr3_aa: CSARPTDTQYF
clone_size: NA; d_call: TRBD1; v_call: TRBV18; j_call: TRBJ1-1; cdr3_nt: TGTGCCAGCTCACCGGGTATCGGACAGGGAGCTTTCTTT; cdr3_aa: CASSPGIGQGAFF
clone_size: NA; d_call: TRBD2; v_call: TRBV6-5; j_call: TRBJ2-3; cdr3_nt: TGTGCCAGCAGTTACAGTCGGCGCGGGGGGCCGTCAGATACGCAGTATTTT; cdr3_aa: CASSYSRRGGPSDTQYF
clone_size: few; d_call: NA; v_call: TRBV28; j_call: TRBJ1-1; cdr3_nt: TGTGCCACCATAAACAAGAACACTGAAGCTTTCTTT; cdr3_aa: CATINKNTEAFF
clone_size: few; d_call: TRBD1; v_call: TRBV7-8; j_call: TRBJ1-2; cdr3_nt: TGTGCCAGCAGCACAGACAGGGGGCTCTATGGCTACACCTTC; cdr3_aa: CASSTDRGLYGYTF
clone_size: many; d_call: NA; v_call: TRBV4-3; j_call: TRBJ1-1; cdr3_nt: TGCGCCAGCAGCCAAGATCGAGGGCAGGGGAGGGGGAAAGCTGAAGCTTTCTTT; cdr3_aa: CASSQDRGQGRGKAEAFF
clone_size: NA; d_call: NA; v_call: TRBV25-1; j_call: TRBJ2-2; cdr3_nt: TGTGCCAGCAGTGAATACTGGGCAGAGAAAACCGGGGAGCTGTTTTTT; cdr3_aa: CASSEYWAEKTGELFF
clone_size: few; d_call: NA; v_call: TRBV6-6; j_call: TRBJ1-2; cdr3_nt: TGTGCCAGCACGCAGGGTAACTATGGCTACACCTTC; cdr3_aa: CASTQGNYGYTF
clone_size: NA; d_call: NA; v_call: TRBV6-5; j_call: TRBJ2-7; cdr3_nt: TGTGCCAGCAGTTTTTCCGAACAGGCCGCCGGATGGAGGGAGCAGTACTTC; cdr3_aa: CASSFSEQAAGWREQYF
clone_size: few; d_call: NA; v_call: TRBV24-1; j_call: TRBJ2-3; cdr3_nt: TGTGCCACCAGTGATCTACGTATGGAAGGAGATACGCAGTATTTT; cdr3_aa: CATSDLRMEGDTQYF
clone_size: few; d_call: TRBD1; v_call: TRBV10-3; j_call: TRBJ2-5; cdr3_nt: TGTGCCATCAGTGACACCGGGACAGGGGACGGAGAGACCCAGTACTTC; cdr3_aa: CAISDTGTGDGETQYF
clone_size: NA; d_call: TRBD2; v_call: TRBV12-3/TRBV12-4; j_call: TRBJ2-1; cdr3_nt: TGTGCCAGCAGTCTGGGGGGGAGATTTTACAATGAGCAGTTCTTC; cdr3_aa: CASSLGGRFYNEQFF
clone_size: NA; d_call: TRBD2; v_call: TRBV20-1; j_call: TRBJ2-3; cdr3_nt: TGCAGTACTCATACTTCCGGGGGACTAGTCACAGATACGCAGTATTTT; cdr3_aa: CSTHTSGGLVTDTQYF